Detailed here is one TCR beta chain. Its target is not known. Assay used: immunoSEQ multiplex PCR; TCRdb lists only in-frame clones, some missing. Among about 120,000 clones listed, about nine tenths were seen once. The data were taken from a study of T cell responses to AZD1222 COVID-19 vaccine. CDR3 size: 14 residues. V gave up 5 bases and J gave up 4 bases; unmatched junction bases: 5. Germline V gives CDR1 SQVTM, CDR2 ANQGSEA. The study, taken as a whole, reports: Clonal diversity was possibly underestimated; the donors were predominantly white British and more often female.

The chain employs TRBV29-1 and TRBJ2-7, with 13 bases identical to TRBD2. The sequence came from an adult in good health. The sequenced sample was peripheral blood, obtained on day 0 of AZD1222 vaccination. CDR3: CSVSGLAGKYEQYF. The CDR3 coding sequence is TGCAGCGTTTCGGGACTAGCGGGAAAATACGAGCAGTACTTC.